A selection of T cell receptor beta chains follows, all from one sample in a study of cytomegalovirus exposure and HLA in healthy donors. The table came from immunoSEQ multiplex PCR; TCRdb's copy has only in-frame clones and leaves some out. This table holds about 150,000 clones, about 87% found once. Sequencing was carried out using PBMCs. Every receptor here comes from a woman aged 30 to 39 in good health and CMV-seronegative. Both conserved end residues are part of each CDR3. D genes are given only for firm matches. Size is stated for part of the rows, as once, few or many counts, or as a class when the clone is expanded.

j_call clone_size d_call v_call cdr3_aa cdr3_nt
TRBJ2-2 . TRBD2 TRBV6-5 CASSYSAGATVGELFF TGTGCCAGCAGTTACTCGGCGGGAGCTACGGTGGGGGAGCTGTTTTTT
TRBJ2-5 once . TRBV5-1 CASSLTGAGRETQYF TGCGCCAGCAGCTTAACAGGGGCTGGGAGGGAGACCCAGTACTTC
TRBJ2-6 . . TRBV7-6 CASSLGTTGANVLTF TGTGCCAGCAGCTTAGGGACAACCGGGGCCAACGTCCTGACTTTC
TRBJ1-1 . TRBD1 TRBV7-3 CASKAGTGNTEAFF TGTGCCAGCAAAGCCGGGACAGGGAACACTGAAGCTTTCTTT
TRBJ1-4 . . TRBV4-3 CASSQGGRGENEKLFF TGCGCCAGCAGCCAAGGAGGCAGGGGCGAGAATGAAAAACTGTTTTTT
TRBJ2-3 . TRBD2 TRBV6-4 CASSDETSVTDTQYF TGTGCCAGCAGTGACGAGACTAGCGTCACAGATACGCAGTATTTT
TRBJ1-5 . TRBD1 TRBV7-2 CASSLKQGTQPQHF TGTGCCAGCAGCTTAAAACAGGGGACCCAGCCCCAGCATTTT
TRBJ1-4 . TRBD1 TRBV5-1 CASARGLLEKLFF TGCGCCAGCGCGAGGGGGCTTTTGGAAAAACTGTTTTTT
TRBJ2-3 . TRBD1 TRBV19 CASSWDRVSYTQYF TGTGCCAGTAGCTGGGACAGGGTCTCTTATACGCAGTATTTT
TRBJ1-5 . . TRBV28 CASSLAQVNQPQHF TGTGCCAGCAGTTTAGCACAGGTTAATCAGCCCCAGCATTTT
TRBJ2-4 . TRBD1 TRBV6-1 CASSDRDRVAKNIQYF TGTGCCAGCAGTGACCGGGACAGGGTAGCCAAAAACATTCAGTACTTC
TRBJ2-3 . TRBD2 TRBV7-2 CASSPTSRREPDTQYF TGTGCCAGCAGCCCCACGTCTCGGCGGGAGCCCGATACGCAGTATTTT
TRBJ1-4 . TRBD1 TRBV7-2 CASSSYSQGAGEKLFF TGTGCCAGCAGCTCTTATTCTCAGGGGGCCGGTGAAAAACTGTTTTTT
TRBJ2-7 . . TRBV28 CGSSRAGLSYEQYF TGTGGCTCCAGTCGGGCAGGGCTGTCCTACGAGCAGTACTTC
TRBJ2-1 few TRBD2 TRBV6-5 CASSYRTISGLNEQFF TGTGCCAGCAGTTACCGGACGATTAGCGGGTTGAATGAGCAGTTCTTC
TRBJ2-3 . TRBD2 TRBV18 CATRTSGSPDTQYF TGTGCCACCCGGACTAGCGGGAGCCCAGATACGCAGTATTTT
TRBJ1-5 . . TRBV2 CASSDSYSNQPQHF TGTGCCAGCAGTGATAGTTATAGCAATCAGCCCCAGCATTTT
TRBJ2-2 . TRBD2 TRBV6-7 CASSCHAVDSGVGTGELFF TGTGCCAGCAGCTGTCACGCGGTTGATAGCGGGGTGGGCACCGGGGAGCTGTTTTTT
TRBJ2-1 . TRBD2 TRBV19 CASKRLAGEGEQFF TGTGCCAGTAAGCGTCTAGCGGGAGAGGGGGAGCAGTTCTTC
TRBJ2-5 . TRBD2 TRBV5-1 CASARTSGRAETQYF TGCGCCAGCGCCCGGACTAGCGGGAGGGCGGAGACCCAGTACTTC
TRBJ2-3 . . TRBV19 CASSIQRERGDTQYF TGTGCCAGTAGTATCCAACGGGAACGGGGAGATACGCAGTATTTT
TRBJ2-7 . . TRBV7-8 CASSLERGAGYEQYF TGTGCCAGCAGCTTAGAACGGGGGGCGGGTTACGAGCAGTACTTC
TRBJ1-2 . . TRBV7-9 CASSLVEIYGYTF TGTGCCAGCAGCTTAGTAGAAATCTATGGCTACACCTTC
TRBJ1-1 . . TRBV7-9 CASSHRDVTEAFF TGTGCCAGCAGCCACAGGGATGTGACTGAAGCTTTCTTT
TRBJ1-1 . . TRBV7-9 CASSSGPGTEAFF TGTGCCAGCAGCTCCGGGCCGGGGACTGAAGCTTTCTTT
TRBJ1-2 . TRBD1 TRBV5-4 CASSGQGGGYTF TGTGCCAGCAGCGGACAGGGTGGGGGCTACACCTTC
TRBJ1-3 . TRBD1 TRBV9 CASSTRGQPTRGNTIYF TGTGCCAGCAGCACTCGGGGACAGCCGACCCGGGGAAACACCATATATTTT
TRBJ1-4 . TRBD1 TRBV7-9 CASSLTGGTNEKLFF TGTGCCAGCAGCTTAACAGGGGGCACTAATGAAAAACTGTTTTTT
TRBJ2-2 . TRBD1 TRBV6-6 CASKTFRQGDTGELFF TGTGCCAGCAAAACATTTAGGCAGGGGGACACCGGGGAGCTGTTTTTT
TRBJ2-5 . TRBD2 TRBV11-2 CATRSGGSQETQYF TGTGCCACCCGAAGCGGGGGGAGCCAAGAGACCCAGTACTTC
TRBJ2-1 . . TRBV6-1 CAVSRGGNIYNEQFF TGTGCCGTTTCACGGGGCGGGAACATCTACAATGAGCAGTTCTTC
TRBJ1-3 . TRBD1 TRBV30 CAWRTGGGNTIYF TGTGCCTGGAGGACAGGGGGTGGAAACACCATATATTTT
TRBJ2-2 . . TRBV6-5 CASGVMLRTGELFF TGTGCCAGCGGTGTAATGTTGAGGACCGGGGAGCTGTTTTTT
TRBJ2-2 . TRBD1 TRBV7-3 CASSYLTGPHTGELFF TGTGCCAGCAGCTACCTGACAGGGCCCCACACCGGGGAGCTGTTTTTT
TRBJ2-5 . TRBD2 TRBV7-3 CASSRGSKETQYF TGTGCCAGCAGCCGCGGGAGTAAAGAGACCCAGTACTTC
TRBJ1-5 . . TRBV7-2 CASSFSRGGGPQHF TGTGCCAGCAGCTTCTCTCGCGGGGGGGGGCCCCAGCATTTT
TRBJ2-7 . . TRBV2 CASSQTGAPSYEQYF TGTGCCAGCAGCCAAACAGGTGCCCCTTCCTACGAGCAGTACTTC
TRBJ1-1 . TRBD1 TRBV28 CASSPFPGQMNTEAFF TGTGCCAGCAGTCCCTTCCCGGGACAGATGAACACTGAAGCTTTCTTT
TRBJ1-1 . TRBD1 TRBV5-1 CASSFPDRGSEAFF TGCGCCAGCAGCTTCCCAGACAGGGGATCTGAAGCTTTCTTT
TRBJ2-3 . TRBD2 TRBV28 CASNPPGGVEDTQYF TGTGCCAGCAATCCCCCCGGGGGGGTTGAAGATACGCAGTATTTT
TRBJ2-7 . . TRBV19 CASSMGHGEQYF TGTGCCAGTAGTATGGGGCACGGAGAGCAGTACTTC
TRBJ1-6 . TRBD1 TRBV6-5 CASSYSMGQPNSPLHF TGTGCCAGCAGTTACTCGATGGGACAGCCAAATTCACCCCTCCACTTT
TRBJ2-7 . TRBD1 TRBV28 CASSTPRSDRPPAQGYF TGTGCCAGCAGTACCCCCCGCTCGGACAGGCCCCCGGCTCAGGGGTACTTC
TRBJ1-1 . . TRBV4-2 CASSQSTGPVAIMHTEAFF TGTGCCAGCAGCCAGTCCACAGGGCCAGTTGCCATTATGCACACTGAAGCTTTCTTT
TRBJ2-5 . TRBD1 TRBV5-1 CASSGTGPYQETQYF TGCGCCAGCAGCGGGACAGGGCCGTACCAAGAGACCCAGTACTTC
TRBJ2-7 . . TRBV29-1 CSVEDAGESYEQYF TGCAGCGTTGAAGATGCAGGGGAATCCTACGAGCAGTACTTC
TRBJ1-2 . TRBD1 TRBV15 CATSTRPGQGNFNYGYTF TGTGCCACCAGCACCCGGCCGGGACAGGGGAATTTTAACTATGGCTACACCTTC
TRBJ2-1 . . TRBV27 CASSLIYYNEQFF TGTGCCAGCAGTTTAATCTACTACAATGAGCAGTTCTTC
TRBJ2-1 few . TRBV30 CAWRRRGSYNEQFF TGTGCCTGGAGGCGGCGGGGCTCCTACAATGAGCAGTTCTTC
TRBJ1-6 few TRBD1 TRBV30 CAWSVWDRENSPLHF TGTGCCTGGAGTGTCTGGGACAGGGAAAATTCACCCCTCCACTTT
TRBJ1-4 few . TRBV4-3 CASSQEPGVGEKLFF TGCGCCAGCAGCCAGGAACCGGGGGTGGGAGAAAAACTGTTTTTT
TRBJ1-2 . . TRBV7-2 CASSSNPGFYGYTF TGTGCCAGCAGCTCGAACCCAGGGTTTTATGGCTACACCTTC
TRBJ1-2 . . TRBV11-2 CASSLGTYDYGYTF TGTGCCAGCAGCTTAGGGACATATGACTATGGCTACACCTTC
TRBJ2-1 . . TRBV5-4 CASSLDRNEQFF TGTGCCAGCAGCTTGGATCGTAATGAGCAGTTCTTC